Reported below is one T cell receptor (beta chain). Its antigen is still unknown. Each CD8+ T cell subset was flow-sorted in triplicate, and some 300,000 cells per subset were placed directly into RLT lysis buffer. To exclude memory contaminants, naive CD8+ T cells were stringently defined as CD45RO-CCR7+CD27+CD95-. Standard density gradient centrifugation was used to isolate peripheral blood mononuclear cells from buffy coats. A FACSAria III was used to flow-sort naive CXCR3-negative and CXCR3-positive CD8+ T cells. Total RNA was extracted from sorted cells using an RNeasy Mini Kit. This sample is part of a study of CXCR3-negative and CXCR3-positive naive CD8 T cells (dated 2019 in TCRdb). About the study as a whole: Around 140 million TRB reads were obtained in total, roughly 1.5 +/- 0.3 million reads per library. Diversity and physicochemical repertoire analyses were performed on about a dozen donors pooled from two independent experiments. The TRBV-TRBJ cluster analysis covered naive subsets from several donors and memory cells from 3 donors.

The sequencer was a NextSeq 550. The Human TCR Profiling Kit (MiLaboratory) was used to prepare UMI-labeled 5' RACE TRB cDNA libraries. cDNA synthesis used the entire amount of extracted RNA, and PCR amplification then used the entire amount of cDNA produced. Libraries were prepared in parallel with an identical number of PCR cycles. Turning to the authors' computational methods: With a minimum of two reads required per UMI, MIGEC and MiXCR pulled out about 50,000 +/- 9,200 unique UMI-labeled TRB cDNA molecules from each library. On average, about 40,000 +/- 10,000 functional in-frame TRB CDR3 nucleotide clonotypes lacking stop codons were found per library. After downsampling to 5000 UMI-labeled TRB molecules per sample, diversity metrics such as normalized Shannon-Wiener and Chao1 were calculated in VDJtools. VDJtools was used to calculate clonotype-size-weighted physicochemical properties of the central five CDR3 residues, namely interaction energy, strength, volume and Kidera factor 4. TCRdb reanalyzed the reads, keeping one entry per CDR3 protein sequence and omitting DNA. The V and J calls were not made by the authors but by TCRdb's processing. This sample's clone table shows 35,000 to 45,000 distinct CDR3 sequences. Of the sample, under 2% is held by the ten largest clones.

Broader findings and caveats from the paper: CXCR3 expression partially decreased after cryopreservation, so most assays used freshly isolated PBMCs. Repertoire diversity was comparably high in both naive subsets but much lower in memory CD8+ T cells. TRB CDR3s from CXCR3-positive naive cells showed higher hydrophobicity (lower Kidera factor 4), lower energy, and higher strength and volume indices than CXCR3-negative naive cells. Naive CXCR3-negative and CXCR3-positive cells from the same donor showed similar TRBV-TRBJ usage, whereas memory cells showed distinct patterns. Because surface CD5, which is linked to self-reactivity in mice, was comparable between the naive subsets, TCR interaction strength was also inferred from the physicochemical properties of TRB CDR3s.

From a lookup of the germline V gene, CDR1 and CDR2 are SNHLY and FYNNEI. The CDR3 measures 14 amino acids from cysteine to phenylalanine. No nucleotide data were recorded. The specimen sequenced was naive CXCR3- CD8+ T cells from blood. The cell subset or site label, as the study defines it: CD45RO-CCR7+CD27+CD95- naive CD8+ T cells lacking CXCR3 (TNR3-). The receptor chain draws on TRBV2 and TRBJ2-3; without DNA, the TCRdb call of TRBD1 cannot be checked. The receptor was isolated from a human donor in good health. Some clones in this sample may be carry-over from other donors' samples. The CDR3 reads as follows: CASTSGGFTDTQYF. Outside the CDR3, residues come from the reference TRBV2 and TRBJ2-3 proteins, so the full variable domain is: EPEVTQTPSHQVTQMGQEVILRCVPISNHLYFYWYRQILGQKVEFLVSFYNNEISEKSEIFDDQFSVERPDGSNFTLKIRSTKLEDSAMYFCASTSGGFTDTQYFGPGTRLTVL.